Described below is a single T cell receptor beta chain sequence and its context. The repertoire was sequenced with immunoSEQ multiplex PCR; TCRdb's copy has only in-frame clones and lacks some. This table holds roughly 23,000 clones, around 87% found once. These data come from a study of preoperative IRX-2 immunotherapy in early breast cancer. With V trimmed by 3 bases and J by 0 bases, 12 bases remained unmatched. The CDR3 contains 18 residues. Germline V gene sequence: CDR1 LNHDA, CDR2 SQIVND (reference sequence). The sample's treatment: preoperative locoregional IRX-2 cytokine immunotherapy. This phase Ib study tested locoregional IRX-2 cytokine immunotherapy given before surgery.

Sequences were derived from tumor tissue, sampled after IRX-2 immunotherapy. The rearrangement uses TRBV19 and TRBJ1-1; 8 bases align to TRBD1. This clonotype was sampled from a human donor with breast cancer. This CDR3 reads CASSIATGVGLMNTEAFF. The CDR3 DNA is TGTGCCAGTAGTATCGCGACAGGGGTAGGCCTCATGAACACTGAAGCTTTCTTT. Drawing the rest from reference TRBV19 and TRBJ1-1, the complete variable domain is DGGITQSPKYLFRKEGQNVTLSCEQNLNHDAMYWYRQDPGQGLRLIYYSQIVNDFQKGDIAEGYSVSREKKESFPLTVTSAQKNPTAFYLCASSIATGVGLMNTEAFFGQGTRLTVV.